This section outlines one T cell receptor (beta chain) sequence together with its context. The antigen is undetermined. These data belong to a study of T cell repertoires in aging, cancer and after chemotherapy. Broader study findings: In each cancer cohort, median generation probability increased across chemotherapy, suggesting thymic output rebounded.

Peripheral blood genomic DNA, not sorted cells or RNA, was the template. TRB rearrangements spanning V, D and J were amplified using mixed TRB-A/B primers. One entry per CDR3 protein results from TCRdb running MiXCR on the multiplex PCR reads. The sample consists of roughly 4,200 distinct CDR3 sequences, 25% to 30% of them appearing once. Sequencing was performed on blood. The receptor was isolated from a human donor with a blood cancer.

CDR3 in amino acids: CASSLSDEKLFF. The CDR3 bases are TGTGCCAGCAGTTTAAGTGATGAAAAACTGTTTTTT. The chain has TRBV28 and TRBJ1-4; D ambiguous. The V gene lost 2 bases and the J gene lost 6 bases, with 4 bases spanning the gap. Germline V gene lookup returns CDR1 MDHEN and CDR2 SYDVKM. CDR3 size: 12 residues.